Each of the 4 T cell receptor beta chains below was sequenced from the same sample in a study of cytomegalovirus exposure and HLA in healthy donors. In the PCR, 60 Vbeta and 13 Jbeta primers were used. Method: immunoSEQ multiplex PCR; TCRdb's copy keeps in-frame clones and lacks some. The table records about 180,000 clones, about 69% of them present only once. Sequencing input: PBMCs. The receptors derive from a male donor in good health and CMV-seronegative.

The V and J genes are TRBV4-3 and TRBJ2-7; 7 nucleotides line up with TRBD2. There are 17 residues in the CDR3. V dropped 1 base and J dropped 5; count of bases not matched to a gene: 14. Germline loops: CDR1 LGHNA, CDR2 YSLEER. In nucleotides, the CDR3 is TGCGCCAGCAGCCAAGTGGCGGGCGGGAGTCCGGGGAACGAGCAGTACTTC. Residues: CASSQVAGGSPGNEQYF.

The genes are TRBV27 and TRBJ1-5; maybe TRBD1 (5 bases). The CDR3 extends over 14 amino acids. Germline assignment: CDR1 MNHEY and CDR2 SMNVEV (reference sequence). Trimming pared 6 bases from V and 5 bases from J, leaving 14 bases between. This CDR3 reads CASRAAGRDQPQHF. CDR3 bases: TGTGCCAGCAGAGCCGCAGGGAGGGATCAGCCCCAGCATTTT.

The V call is TRBV6-6, the J call TRBJ1-2; 7 positions agree with TRBD1. Germline V gene data show CDR1 as MNHNY and CDR2 as SVGAGI (reference sequence). V lost 2 bases and J lost 5; bases outside the gene matches: 5. CDR3 length: 14 residues. The CDR3 sequence is CASSYKDRSYGYTF. As DNA, the CDR3 is TGTGCCAGCAGTTACAAGGACAGGTCATATGGCTACACCTTC.

The chain recombines TRBV9 with TRBJ2-3; 7 bases are a match to TRBD1. Looked up from germline, CDR1 is SGDLS and CDR2 is YYNGEE. The V segment lost 4 bases and the J segment 0 bases; nucleotides outside the gene matches: 5. The CDR3 length is 15 residues. CDR3 amino acids: CASSPGTASTDTQYF. DNA for the CDR3: TGTGCCAGCAGCCCTGGGACAGCGAGCACAGATACGCAGTATTTT.